These 25 T cell receptor beta chains were sequenced from one sample in a study of T cells after yellow fever vaccination. TCRdb processed the 5' RACE reads anew with MiXCR; each CDR3 protein has one entry. The table records a few hundred thousand distinct CDR3 sequences, about 6.6% of them present only once. This specimen was PBMCs, taken roughly 47 days after the first yellow fever vaccination. The receptors were gathered from a man younger than 35 who received the YFV17D yellow fever vaccine.

This rearrangement joins TRBV27 to TRBJ2-7; D ambiguous. V lost 4 bases, J lost 2 bases, and 9 bases lay in between. The CDR3 runs 13 residues. Looked up from germline, CDR1 is MNHEY and CDR2 is SMNVEV (reference sequence). The CDR3 loop is CASSSLQPYEQYF. In DNA, the CDR3 is TGTGCCAGCAGTTCCCTACAACCCTACGAGCAGTACTTC.

This clonotype was recorded a few times. The V call is TRBV27, the J call TRBJ2-5, with TRBD2 as a possible D gene (6 bases). The V gene's germline CDR1 is MNHEY and CDR2 SMNVEV (reference sequence). This CDR3 comprises 14 residues. The V end was cut by 4 bases, the J end by 6 bases, with 15 bases between. As DNA, the CDR3 is TGTGCCAGCAGTTACGCGGGACTTTGGAAGACCCAGTACTTC. This translates into CASSYAGLWKTQYF.

The chain links TRBV3-1 to TRBJ2-5, with 7 bases identical to TRBD2. The V gene end was trimmed by 3 bases and the J gene end by 5 bases; junction bases not matched to a gene: 6. This CDR3 contains 14 residues. Germline V gene lookup returns CDR1 LGHDT and CDR2 YNNKEL (reference sequence). CDR3 protein: CASSHGTTLETQYF. CDR3 bases: TGTGCCAGCAGCCACGGGACTACGTTGGAGACCCAGTACTTC.

About this clonotype: The junction departs from the called germline gene at one end, perhaps through a read error. This chain links TRBV29-1 with TRBJ2-3; the D gene is possibly TRBD1 (5 bases). Germline CDR1 is SQVTM and CDR2 is ANQGSEA. There are 13 residues in the CDR3. The CDR3 spells CSVEHRYTGTQYF. The CDR3 region has the DNA TGCAGCGTTGAACACAGGTACACAGGTACGCAGTATTTT.

This clonotype appeared many times. The V gene is TRBV7-2, the J gene TRBJ2-7; D is unresolved. Per the germline V gene, CDR1 is SGHTA and CDR2 is FQGNSA. V lost 3 bases to trimming and J lost 7 bases, with 13 bases between them. The CDR3 covers 13 residues. The CDR3 sequence: CASSLDHLGEQYV. CDR3 bases: TGTGCCAGCAGCTTGGACCACCTGGGGGAGCAGTACGTC.

This clonotype was counted only a few times. The V gene is TRBV5-1, the J gene TRBJ1-1; no clear D. This CDR3 has 13 residues. The germline V and J ends were trimmed by 5 bases and 4 bases, with 12 bases remaining between them. Germline CDR1 and CDR2: SGHRS and YFSETQ. The CDR3 loop is CASRPPGPTEAFF. The CDR3 nucleotides are TGCGCCAGCAGACCGCCGGGTCCCACTGAAGCTTTCTTT.

This clonotype has only a few counts. The chain has TRBV20-1 and TRBJ1-6; 10 positions agree with TRBD1. Germline values: CDR1 DFQATT, CDR2 SNEGSKA (reference sequence). The junction had 6 bases not matched to a gene; V was cut back by 1 base and J by 6 bases. The CDR3 totals 16 residues. The DNA of the CDR3 is TGCAGTGCTAGAGCCGGGGGACAGGGGTTTAATTCACCCCTCCACTTT. The encoded protein is CSARAGGQGFNSPLHF.

This clonotype was counted only a few times. The chain is built from TRBV20-1 and TRBJ2-5, with TRBD2 identical over 11 bases. In germline, CDR1 is DFQATT, CDR2 SNEGSKA (reference sequence). The CDR3 totals 14 residues. V was clipped by 6 bases and J by 4 bases; unmatched bases: 7. CDR3 coding DNA: TGCAGTGCATTAGCGGGGGGGAGAGGAGAGACCCAGTACTTC. It is translated as CSALAGGRGETQYF.

This clonotype has more than one count but fewer than ten. J is TRBJ1-5 and V is TRBV4-3, with a weak D call TRBD1 (5 bases). Germline values: CDR1 LGHNA, CDR2 YSLEER. The V gene lost 0 bases and the J gene lost 3 bases, with 9 bases spanning the gap. CDR3 length: 15 residues. This chain's CDR3 is CASSQEHRSNQPQHF. The DNA of the CDR3 is TGCGCCAGCAGCCAAGAACACAGGTCCAATCAGCCCCAGCATTTT.

Here the CDR3 reads CASSLKGSGANVLTF. The CDR3 DNA follows: TGTGCCAGCAGCTTGAAGGGGTCTGGGGCCAACGTCCTGACTTTC. The chain carries TRBV5-4 and TRBJ2-6; the D gene is possibly TRBD1 (5 bases). CDR1 and CDR2 from the germline V gene are SGHNT and YYREEE (reference sequence). The CDR3 runs to 15 residues. V lost 1 base and J lost 1, with 6 bases in between.

The chain uses TRBV10-3 and TRBJ2-7; D is possibly TRBD1 (5 bases). Germline V gene lookup returns CDR1 ENHRY and CDR2 SYGVKD. Trimming took 7 bases from V and 1 from J, leaving 11 bases between them. CDR3 length: 13 residues. The CDR3 sequence: CAITGRRSYEQYV. The DNA of the CDR3 is TGTGCCATCACAGGGCGAAGATCCTACGAGCAGTACGTC.

This clonotype was seen at least ten times. The V and J genes are TRBV9 and TRBJ2-1, with TRBD1 as a possible D gene (6 bases). V was trimmed by 4 bases and J by 4 bases, leaving 15 bases between them. The CDR3 spans 15 residues. CDR1 is SGDLS and CDR2 is YYNGEE in the germline V gene. CDR3 protein: CASSSTGTPYNEQFF. CDR3 bases: TGTGCCAGCAGCTCGACCGGGACACCATACAATGAGCAGTTCTTC. The full variable domain, its missing parts supplied by reference TRBV9 and TRBJ2-1, is DSGVTQTPKHLITATGQRVTLRCSPRSGDLSVYWYQQSLDQGLQFLIQYYNGEERAKGNILERFSAQQFPDLHSELNLSSLELGDSALYFCASSSTGTPYNEQFFGPGTRLTVL.

This clonotype was seen more than once but under ten times. CDR3 sequence (DNA): TGTGCCAGCAGCCGACCCCCGGATCGGACCCAAGAGACCCAGTACTTC. Its translation: CASSRPPDRTQETQYF. V usage is TRBV6-2 or TRBV6-3 and J usage is TRBJ2-5; no firm D call. Between the trimmed V and J ends, which lost 6 bases and 1 base, there was a span of 18 bases. The CDR3 has 16 residues. Germline V gene data show CDR1 as MNHEY and CDR2 as SVGEGT.

Only a few counts were recorded for this clonotype. This chain links TRBV7-9 with TRBJ2-7; 7 bases fit TRBD1. Germline V CDR1 and CDR2: SEHNR, FQNEAQ (reference sequence). The CDR3 is made up of 13 amino acids. After removal of 5 bases from V and 4 bases from J, the junction contained 5 bases not matched to a gene. CDR3 sequence (DNA): TGTGCCAGCAGCATAACAGGGGATTACGAGCAGTACTTC. Amino acids: CASSITGDYEQYF.

This clonotype was detected ten times or more. The rearrangement uses TRBV7-2 and TRBJ2-7; tentatively, D is TRBD1 or TRBD2 (5 bases each). The CDR3 runs 14 residues. V was clipped by 3 bases and J by 1 base, with 10 bases between them. The germline V gene has CDR1 SGHTA and CDR2 FQGNSA. This chain's CDR3 is CASSFQGASYEQYV. In DNA form, the CDR3 reads TGTGCCAGCAGCTTTCAGGGAGCTTCCTACGAGCAGTACGTC.

This chain links TRBV5-1 with TRBJ2-1, with D maybe TRBD2 (5 bases). Germline V gene lookup returns CDR1 SGHRS and CDR2 YFSETQ. Deletions cut 5 bases from V and 0 bases from J, with 12 bases between. The CDR3 is 15 residues long. CDR3 DNA sequence: TGCGCCAGCAGTCCGGCGGCGGGCTCCTACAATGAGCAGTTCTTC. Amino acid sequence: CASSPAAGSYNEQFF. The full variable domain, in which reference TRBV5-1 and TRBJ2-1 provide the parts outside the CDR3, is KAGVTQTPRYLIKTRGQQVTLSCSPISGHRSVSWYQQTPGQGLQFLFEYFSETQRNKGNFPGRFSGRQFSNSRSEMNVSTLELGDSALYLCASSPAAGSYNEQFFGPGTRLTVL.

The chain links TRBV7-9 to TRBJ2-5, with D maybe TRBD2 (5 bases). Per germline, CDR1 SEHNR and CDR2 FQNEAQ (reference sequence). Trimming shortened V by 4 bases and J by 4 bases, and 7 bases separated the two germline ends. The length of the CDR3 is 12 residues. The CDR3 reads CASSWEIETQYF. CDR3 bases: TGTGCCAGCAGCTGGGAGATAGAGACCCAGTACTTC.

Many counts were recorded for this clonotype. The chain couples TRBV5-1 to TRBJ2-3; possible D gene TRBD1, 5 bases. The CDR3 covers 16 residues. CDR1 SGHRS and CDR2 YFSETQ come from the germline V gene. V was shortened by 1 base and J by 5 bases, with 17 bases between the two germline ends. The CDR3 spells CASSLLESGQGDTQYF. Here the CDR3 DNA reads TGCGCCAGCAGCTTGCTGGAATCTGGGCAGGGAGATACGCAGTATTTT.

This clonotype was counted ten times or more. This chain links TRBV5-1 with TRBJ2-3; 8 bases map to TRBD1. Germline V CDR1 and CDR2: SGHRS, YFSETQ. This CDR3 is built from 15 residues. With V trimmed by 4 bases and J by 2 bases, 6 bases remained unmatched. The CDR3 region is CASSQGQANTDTQYF. The CDR3 DNA reads TGCGCCAGCAGCCAGGGACAGGCGAACACAGATACGCAGTATTTT.

This clonotype was seen more than once but under ten times. This chain uses TRBV19 with TRBJ2-3; 7 nucleotides line up with TRBD2. V shed 1 base and J 0 bases; nucleotides not matched to a gene: 7. This CDR3 contains 17 residues. CDR1 is LNHDA, CDR2 SQIVND, per germline (reference sequence). The chain's CDR3 is CASSIVLSGASTDTQYF. CDR3 in DNA: TGTGCCAGTAGTATAGTCCTAAGCGGGGCTAGCACAGATACGCAGTATTTT.

This clonotype came up a few times. The chain couples TRBV5-1 to TRBJ2-1, with D tentatively TRBD2 (5 bases). V lost 3 bases to trimming and J lost 9 bases, with 13 bases between them. Germline values: CDR1 SGHRS, CDR2 YFSETQ. The CDR3 has 13 residues. DNA for the CDR3: TGCGCCAGCAGCTCGGGATCGTTGGGTGAGCAGTTCTTC. Its translation: CASSSGSLGEQFF.

This clonotype was observed at least ten times. The chain links TRBV5-1 to TRBJ2-1; possibly TRBD2 for D (6 bases). This CDR3 is 11 amino acids long. The V gene's germline CDR1 is SGHRS and CDR2 YFSETQ. Deletions cut 4 bases from V and 9 bases from J, with 8 bases between. In DNA, the CDR3 is TGCGCCAGCAGCACCGGGGGTGAGCAGTTCTTC. It translates to CASSTGGEQFF. Using reference TRBV5-1 and TRBJ2-1 for the parts outside the CDR3, the full variable domain is KAGVTQTPRYLIKTRGQQVTLSCSPISGHRSVSWYQQTPGQGLQFLFEYFSETQRNKGNFPGRFSGRQFSNSRSEMNVSTLELGDSALYLCASSTGGEQFFGPGTRLTVL.

The chain carries TRBV2 and TRBJ2-5, with 10 nucleotides matching TRBD2. V shed 4 bases, J shed 3 bases, and the junction held 5 bases outside the gene matches. The CDR3 has 15 residues. Germline CDR1 is SNHLY and CDR2 is FYNNEI. DNA for the CDR3: TGTGCCAGCAGTGGACTAGCGGGCGTCAAAGAGACCCAGTACTTC. Its translation is CASSGLAGVKETQYF. The whole variable domain, remainder taken from reference TRBV2 and TRBJ2-5, is EPEVTQTPSHQVTQMGQEVILRCVPISNHLYFYWYRQILGQKVEFLVSFYNNEISEKSEIFDDQFSVERPDGSNFTLKIRSTKLEDSAMYFCASSGLAGVKETQYFGPGTRLLVL.

This chain joins TRBV7-2 and TRBJ2-1, with D possibly matching TRBD2 (5 bases). CDR3 length: 15 amino acids. Trimming stripped 1 base from V and 6 bases from J, with 13 bases between. Germline V CDR1 and CDR2: SGHTA, FQGNSA. The CDR3 nucleotides read TGTGCCAGCAGCTTAGGGCTAGCCGAAGTCAATGAGCAGTTCTTC. Protein: CASSLGLAEVNEQFF.

This clonotype was observed a handful of times. The chain couples TRBV6-2 or TRBV6-3 to TRBJ2-4; D tentatively reads TRBD1 or TRBD2 (6 bases each). The CDR3 is made up of 17 amino acids. V was trimmed by 0 bases and J by 0 bases, leaving 12 bases between them. CDR1 and CDR2 from the germline V gene are MNHEY and SVGEGT. DNA for the CDR3: TGTGCCAGCAGTTACTCCATAACGGGGGCAGCCAAAAACATTCAGTACTTC. Protein sequence: CASSYSITGAAKNIQYF.